These 28 T cell receptor beta chains share one sample of origin, sequenced in a study of shared clonotypes between healthy human individuals. Sequenced by immunoSEQ multiplex PCR; TCRdb stores in-frame clones only, minus some. The sample has tens of thousands of clones, over 55% seen once. Source material: memory CD8+ T cells sorted from blood. Subset: CD45RO+ cells pooled with CCR7-negative TemRA cells. The receptors were gathered from a young man in good health.

The chain combines TRBV28 with TRBJ2-7; 11 bases map to TRBD1. The CDR3 contains 15 residues. CDR1 and CDR2 from the germline V gene are MDHEN and SYDVKM. V shed 6 bases, J shed 3 bases, and the junction held 7 bases outside the gene matches. The chain's CDR3 is CASSFTGTGGYEQYF. The DNA of the CDR3 is TGTGCCAGCAGCTTCACCGGGACAGGGGGCTACGAGCAGTACTTC.

The chain combines TRBV15 with TRBJ2-2; D uncertain. Trimming removed 6 bases from V and 7 bases from J, with 12 bases in between. CDR1 and CDR2 from the germline V gene are LNHNV and YYDKDF (reference sequence). The CDR3 loop spans 13 amino acids. The DNA of the CDR3 is TGTGCCACCAGTCCTATTCCCGACGGGGAGCTGTTTTTT. Amino acid sequence: CATSPIPDGELFF. Looking up the rest from reference TRBV15 and TRBJ2-2 gives the full variable domain: DAMVIQNPRYQVTQFGKPVTLSCSQTLNHNVMYWYQQKSSQAPKLLFHYYDKDFNNEADTPDNFQSRRPNTSFCFLDIRSPGLGDTAMYLCATSPIPDGELFFGEGSRLTVL.

This clone was found once. Just one base apart from a much larger clone, this may be a read error. This chain links TRBV18 with TRBJ2-7; tentatively, D is TRBD2 (5 bases). The germline V gene encodes CDR1 KGHSH and CDR2 LQKENI. This CDR3 has 16 amino acids. In DNA form, the CDR3 reads TGTGCCAGCTCACCACCGAGCGGCACTGATTTCTACAAGCAGTACTTC. Its translation is CASSPPSGTDFYKQYF.

This rearrangement joins TRBV15 to TRBJ1-2; the match to TRBD1 covers 8 bases. This CDR3 spans 14 amino acids. The junction had 2 bases not matched to a gene; V was cut back by 1 base and J by 4 bases. From germline, CDR1 is LNHNV and CDR2 YYDKDF (reference sequence). CDR3 loop: CATSRGQGAYGYTF. CDR3 DNA: TGTGCCACCAGCAGAGGTCAGGGGGCCTATGGCTACACCTTC.

This sequence joins TRBV2 and TRBJ2-7; D possibly corresponds to TRBD1 (5 bases). The germline V and J ends were trimmed by 4 bases and 6 bases, with 19 bases remaining between them. The CDR3 consists of 15 residues. Germline V lookup: CDR1 SNHLY, CDR2 FYNNEI. The CDR3 coding sequence is TGTGCCAGCAGTGGGGGCGGAGTATCTCCTAGCGAGCAGTACTTC. Residues: CASSGGGVSPSEQYF.

The genes are TRBV6-6 and TRBJ1-4; 7 bases line up with TRBD1. The CDR3 contains 14 residues. The germline gives CDR1 MNHNY, CDR2 SVGAGI (reference sequence). V shed 0 bases, J shed 5 bases, and the junction held 0 bases outside the gene matches. The CDR3 bases are TGTGCCAGCAGTTACTCGGGACAGAATGAAAAACTGTTTTTT. This encodes CASSYSGQNEKLFF.

About this clone: A read error may be the cause here, since a much bigger clone is one base away. V usage is TRBV6-1 and J usage is TRBJ2-7; 7 positions match TRBD1. The CDR3 runs 15 residues. CDR1 is MNHNS, CDR2 SASEGT, per germline. Germline trimming cut 0 bases from V and 12 bases from J; bases unmatched to any gene: 14. This CDR3 reads CASSEAPGETGLRYF. As DNA, the CDR3 is TGTGCCAGCAGTGAAGCGCCAGGGGAGACAGGGTTGAGGTACTTC.

The chain combines TRBV4-1 with TRBJ2-1; 8 bases align to TRBD2. This CDR3 comprises 12 residues. CDR1 is MGHRA, CDR2 YSYEKL, per germline. Trimming removed 5 bases from V and 10 bases from J; junction bases left unmatched: 4. The CDR3 here is CASSAGGSEQFF. Written as DNA, the CDR3 is TGCGCCAGCAGCGCGGGGGGTAGCGAGCAGTTCTTC.

The gene calls are TRBV27 and TRBJ2-5; D might be TRBD2 (5 bases). The length of the CDR3 is 11 residues. CDR1 and CDR2 (germline): MNHEY, SMNVEV (reference sequence). V was trimmed by 5 bases and J by 5 bases, leaving 6 bases between them. CDR3 sequence reads: CASSQRETQYF. DNA of the CDR3: TGTGCCAGCAGTCAGCGGGAGACCCAGTACTTC.

This chain joins TRBV7-9 and TRBJ2-7; 7 bases line up with TRBD1. V lost 4 bases to trimming and J lost 2 bases; unmatched junction nucleotides: 8. There are 15 residues in the CDR3. Germline CDR1 is SEHNR and CDR2 is FQNEAQ (reference sequence). In DNA form, the CDR3 reads TGTGCCAGCAGCTCCCCGGACAGGACGACCTACGAGCAGTACTTC. This encodes CASSSPDRTTYEQYF.

The V and J genes are TRBV27 and TRBJ2-5, with 7 bases lining up with TRBD2. The CDR3 runs 14 residues. The germline V gene has CDR1 MNHEY and CDR2 SMNVEV (reference sequence). Trimming took 8 bases from V and 5 from J; bases not matched to a gene: 11. CDR3 bases: TGTGCCAGCCGTCCCGGGGGGAAGGGGGAGACCCAGTACTTC. Translated: CASRPGGKGETQYF.

CDR3 nucleotide sequence: TGTGCCAGCAGCGAATACAGCTCTGGGGCCAACGTCCTGACTTTC. Encoded protein: CASSEYSSGANVLTF. This rearrangement joins TRBV28 to TRBJ2-6; no reliable D call. Germline assignment: CDR1 MDHEN and CDR2 SYDVKM. With 6 bases removed from V and 0 bases from J, the gap between germline ends came to 9 bases. The CDR3 is 15 amino acids.

This clone was seen repeatedly, ten times or more. The rearrangement links TRBV4-1 to TRBJ1-2, with D hard to call. The CDR3 extends over 14 amino acids. V shed 0 bases and J shed 5 bases, with 10 bases lying between them. Per germline, CDR1 MGHRA and CDR2 YSYEKL. Written as DNA, the CDR3 is TGCGCCAGCAGCCAAGATATGCAGGTTTATGGCTACACCTTC. It specifies CASSQDMQVYGYTF.

The gene calls are TRBV27 and TRBJ2-6; D is unclear. V lost 6 bases to trimming and J lost 0 bases, with 12 bases between them. The CDR3 has 16 residues. Germline-derived CDR1 and CDR2 are MNHEY and SMNVEV (reference sequence). The CDR3 spells CASSRLARSGANVLTF. CDR3 nucleotide sequence: TGTGCCAGCAGCCGGCTGGCCCGCTCTGGGGCCAACGTCCTGACTTTC.

The CDR3 reads CASSSGAQRFDEQYF. The CDR3 DNA reads as TGTGCCAGCAGTTCGGGGGCCCAGCGGTTCGACGAGCAGTACTTC. This chain uses TRBV5-4 with TRBJ2-7; D could derive from TRBD1 or TRBD2 (6 bases each). V dropped 5 bases and J dropped 5 bases, with 20 bases sitting between them. The CDR3 is made up of 15 amino acids. Germline loops: CDR1 SGHNT, CDR2 YYREEE (reference sequence).

CDR3 coding DNA: TGTGCCAGCAGCCCGCGGACAGGGGCAGATACGCAGTATTTT. This encodes CASSPRTGADTQYF. The V and J genes are TRBV7-9 and TRBJ2-3; TRBD1 matches at 9 bases. There are 14 residues in the CDR3. The trim removed 5 bases at V and 4 bases at J, leaving 4 bases unmatched. Germline CDR1 SEHNR, CDR2 FQNEAQ (reference sequence).

V gene TRBV11-2 combines with J gene TRBJ2-1; 9 bases line up with TRBD2. V dropped 5 bases and J dropped 2; count of bases not matched to a gene: 10. The CDR3 contains 17 residues. Germline CDR1 is SGHAT and CDR2 is FQNNGV. The CDR3 DNA sequence: TGTGCCAGCAGCCCCCGTGCTAGCGGGACTACCTACAATGAGCAGTTCTTC. Amino acids: CASSPRASGTTYNEQFF.

This clone was counted ten times or more. This chain uses TRBV18 with TRBJ2-7; 8 bases are a match to TRBD2. Per the germline V gene, CDR1 is KGHSH and CDR2 is LQKENI. Trimming removed 3 bases from V and 6 bases from J; junction bases left unmatched: 7. The CDR3 spans 14 residues. The CDR3 sequence is CASSPGLGVVEQYF. The CDR3 region has the DNA TGTGCCAGCTCACCGGGACTAGGGGTTGTCGAGCAGTACTTC.

The chain combines TRBV2 with TRBJ2-7, with 8 bases matching TRBD1. V lost 2 bases to trimming and J lost 1 base; unmatched junction nucleotides: 7. This CDR3 is 16 amino acids long. Per the germline V gene, CDR1 is SNHLY and CDR2 is FYNNEI. DNA for the CDR3: TGTGCCAGCAGTGAAATGGGGACAGGCTCATCCTACGAGCAGTACTTC. Translating it yields CASSEMGTGSSYEQYF.

This clone was counted once. A read error may produce the germline difference seen at one junction end. The chain employs TRBV15 and TRBJ2-1; a possible D gene is TRBD2 (6 bases). Looked up from germline, CDR1 is LNHNV and CDR2 is YYDKDF (reference sequence). This CDR3 is 13 amino acids long. The CDR3 spells CATSRGSGEEQVF. The CDR3 region has the DNA TGTGCCACCAGCAGAGGTTCGGGAGAAGAGCAGGTCTTC. Full variable domain (remainder filled in from reference TRBV15 and TRBJ2-1): DAMVIQNPRYQVTQFGKPVTLSCSQTLNHNVMYWYQQKSSQAPKLLFHYYDKDFNNEADTPDNFQSRRPNTSFCFLDIRSPGLGDTAMYLCATSRGSGEEQVFGPGTRLTVL.

CDR3 bases: TGTGCCAGCAGGAATCCGGGACAGTCCTACGAGCAGTACTTC. Translation: CASRNPGQSYEQYF. This chain connects TRBV11-2 to TRBJ2-7; 7 bases align to TRBD1. This CDR3 is 14 amino acids long. CDR1 and CDR2 from the germline V gene are SGHAT and FQNNGV. Germline trimming cut 6 bases from V and 1 base from J; bases unmatched to any gene: 6.

This sequence joins TRBV7-2 and TRBJ2-3, with 11 nucleotides matching TRBD2. This CDR3 region has 16 residues. The germline V gene encodes CDR1 SGHTA and CDR2 FQGNSA. Trimming removed 2 bases from V and 5 bases from J; junction bases left unmatched: 6. The CDR3 bases are TGTGCCAGCAGCTTACTTAGCGGGAGGGCAGTAGATACGCAGTATTTT. This encodes CASSLLSGRAVDTQYF. Full variable domain (outside the CDR3, taken from reference TRBV7-2 and TRBJ2-3): GAGVSQSPSNKVTEKGKDVELRCDPISGHTALYWYRQSLGQGLEFLIYFQGNSAPDKSGLPSDRFSAERTGGSVSTLTIQRTQQEDSAVYLCASSLLSGRAVDTQYFGPGTRLTVL.

The chain carries TRBV10-2 and TRBJ2-3; 9 bases map to TRBD2. CDR1 is WSHSY and CDR2 is SAAADI in the germline V gene. With V trimmed by 6 bases and J by 2 bases, 24 bases remained unmatched. CDR3 length equals 21 residues. The CDR3, as DNA: TGCGCCAGCAGGGGGAGTAGTTCAAGCGGGAGGCCCTCGACTTCCACAGATACGCAGTATTTT. Protein: CASRGSSSSGRPSTSTDTQYF.

The chain carries TRBV18 and TRBJ2-3, with D hard to call. Looked up from germline, CDR1 is KGHSH and CDR2 is LQKENI. The CDR3 length is 13 residues. Trimming took off 3 bases at V and 1 base at J, with 5 bases between the two ends. The CDR3 sequence: CASSPSGTDTQYF. The CDR3 region has the DNA TGTGCCAGCTCACCCTCGGGCACAGATACGCAGTATTTT.

This clone was recorded only once. The rearrangement links TRBV28 to TRBJ1-5; no clear D. This CDR3 spans 15 amino acids. Germline V gives CDR1 MDHEN, CDR2 SYDVKM. V lost 6 bases, J lost 2 bases, and 14 bases lay in between. The CDR3 nucleotides are TGTGCCAGCAGGCTTCGGGCTACCGGCAATCAGCCCCAGCATTTT. It yields the protein CASRLRATGNQPQHF.

The V and J genes are TRBV7-9 and TRBJ1-2; D uncertain. CDR1 and CDR2 from the germline V gene are SEHNR and FQNEAQ (reference sequence). The CDR3 is 14 residues long. The germline V and J ends were trimmed by 5 bases and 5 bases, with 15 bases remaining between them. The CDR3 coding sequence is TGTGCCAGCAGCCGCCCCAACGCGGAATATGGCTACACCTTC. It encodes CASSRPNAEYGYTF.

V is TRBV28 and J is TRBJ2-6; D unclear. This CDR3 spans 15 amino acids. The V end was cut by 10 bases, the J end by 2 bases, with 15 bases between. The germline V gene has CDR1 MDHEN and CDR2 SYDVKM. CDR3 region: CATTGVVTGANVLTF. Written as DNA, the CDR3 is TGTGCCACAACCGGAGTTGTGACTGGGGCCAACGTCCTGACTTTC. The variable domain in full, completed from reference TRBV28 and TRBJ2-6, reads DVKVTQSSRYLVKRTGEKVFLECVQDMDHENMFWYRQDPGLGLRLIYFSYDVKMKEKGDIPEGYSVSREKKERFSLILESASTNQTSMYLCATTGVVTGANVLTFGAGSRLTVL.

The chain has TRBV4-1 and TRBJ2-4, with D perhaps matching TRBD1 or TRBD2 (6 bases each). CDR3 length equals 18 residues. The V end was cut by 3 bases, the J end by 6 bases, with 24 bases between. Germline assignment: CDR1 MGHRA and CDR2 YSYEKL. The CDR3 DNA reads TGCGCCAGCAGCCAGGCCCCAGGGGTTACTAGCCAGGGAAACATTCAGTACTTC. Its protein product is CASSQAPGVTSQGNIQYF.